These 22 T cell receptor beta chains share one sample of origin, sequenced in a study of blood T cell repertoires in COVID-19. Clones were read by immunoSEQ multiplex PCR, and TCRdb kept only the in-frame ones, dropping some. The sample consists of about 130,000 clones, 86% of them appearing once. The sample consisted of PBMCs or T cells enriched from blood (not recorded which). Every receptor here comes from a woman aged 45-65 years who had recovered from COVID-19.

The rearrangement links TRBV7-2 to TRBJ2-7, with D possibly TRBD1 on 6 matching bases. V lost 4 bases to trimming and J lost 6 bases, with 16 bases between them. CDR3 length: 14 residues. In germline, CDR1 is SGHTA, CDR2 FQGNSA. The chain's CDR3 is CASSSLQGFAEQYF. CDR3 sequence (DNA): TGTGCCAGCAGCTCCCTACAGGGTTTCGCCGAGCAGTACTTC.

This chain connects TRBV3-1 (or the pseudogene TRBV3-2) to TRBJ2-6; no firm D call. V lost 3 bases and J lost 2, with 5 bases in between. The CDR3 runs to 14 residues. Germline loops: CDR1 LGHDT, CDR2 YNNKEL (reference sequence). This CDR3 is CASSHRTGANVLTF. CDR3 bases: TGTGCCAGCAGCCATAGAACTGGGGCCAACGTCCTGACTTTC.

In its sample, this clone was seen once. The J gene is TRBJ2-5, the V gene TRBV10-3, with a weak D call TRBD1 (6 bases). V dropped 2 bases and J dropped 8 bases, with 24 bases sitting between them. The germline CDR1 and CDR2 sequences are ENHRY and SYGVKD. This CDR3 comprises 17 residues. CDR3 nucleotide sequence: TGTGCCATCAGTGAGGCCGGGACATTCTCGGATAGAGCCACCCAGTACTTC. Protein: CAISEAGTFSDRATQYF.

The rearrangement joins TRBV2 to TRBJ1-5; 7 bases map to TRBD1. Germline trimming cut 3 bases from V and 6 bases from J; bases unmatched to any gene: 5. This CDR3 has 14 amino acids. Germline V gives CDR1 SNHLY, CDR2 FYNNEI. The CDR3 region has the DNA TGTGCCAGCAGTGAGGAGGGGGCCGGTCAGCCCCAGCATTTT. As protein: CASSEEGAGQPQHF.

V and J are TRBV7-8 and TRBJ1-1; D not resolved. Trimming removed 2 bases at V and 4 bases at J, with 11 bases between. The germline CDR1 and CDR2 sequences are SGHVS and FQNEAQ. The length of the CDR3 is 14 residues. The CDR3 DNA is TGTGCCAGCAGCTTATGGGTCCGAGGCACTGAAGCTTTCTTT. Its translation: CASSLWVRGTEAFF.

The J gene is TRBJ2-7, the V gene TRBV6-5; a possible D gene is TRBD2 (6 bases). The ends were cut back, 2 bases at V and 0 bases at J, with 8 bases in the middle. The CDR3 runs 14 residues. Germline V gene sequence: CDR1 MNHEY, CDR2 SVGAGI. In DNA, the CDR3 is TGTGCCAGCAGTTACACCGGGAGCTCCTACGAGCAGTACTTC. Translated, it gives CASSYTGSSYEQYF.

This clone was counted a few times. CDR3 loop: CASKVVQGQTEAFF. The CDR3 DNA follows: TGTGCCAGCAAGGTGGTTCAGGGCCAGACTGAAGCTTTCTTT. The rearrangement links TRBV2 to TRBJ1-1, with D tentatively TRBD1 (5 bases). This CDR3 is built from 14 residues. Deletions cut 7 bases from V and 5 bases from J, with 17 bases between. The germline CDR1 and CDR2 sequences are SNHLY and FYNNEI.

CDR3 DNA: TGCAGCGTCCGCAGAGCCGGGACAGGGGGAGAGTTGACCGGATCACCCCTCCACTTT. As protein: CSVRRAGTGGELTGSPLHF. The J gene is TRBJ1-6, the V gene TRBV29-1; 11 bases are a match to TRBD1. Trimming at V came to 6 bases and at J to 10 bases, leaving 23 bases not matched to a gene. Germline lookup yields CDR1 SQVTM and CDR2 ANQGSEA. This CDR3 is built from 19 residues.

This rearrangement joins TRBV7-8 to TRBJ2-2; 10 bases are a match to TRBD1. The length of the CDR3 is 19 residues. The germline V gene encodes CDR1 SGHVS and CDR2 FQNEAQ. With V trimmed by 2 bases and J by 6 bases, 15 bases remained unmatched. For the CDR3, the DNA is TGTGCCAGCAGCTTAATTTCGACAGGGGGCTCCAACGTCGCCGGGGAGCTGTTTTTT. Its translation is CASSLISTGGSNVAGELFF.

The J gene is TRBJ2-1, the V gene TRBV5-1, with TRBD1 as a possible D gene (6 bases). Trimming stripped 1 base from V and 11 bases from J, with 10 bases between. Germline V CDR1 and CDR2: SGHRS, YFSETQ. CDR3 size: 12 residues. CDR3 region: CASSLSGQQQFF. As DNA, the CDR3 is TGCGCCAGCAGCTTGTCAGGACAGCAGCAGTTCTTC.

Written as DNA, the CDR3 is TGTGCCACCAGTGATTCGGACAGGGCGAATGGGGAGACCCAGTACTTC. Its translation is CATSDSDRANGETQYF. The rearrangement uses TRBV24-1 and TRBJ2-5, with 8 bases fitting TRBD1. The length of the CDR3 is 16 residues. Germline CDR1 and CDR2: KGHDR and SFDVKD. The V gene end was trimmed by 2 bases and the J gene end by 5 bases; junction bases not matched to a gene: 9.

This rearrangement joins TRBV7-2 to TRBJ2-7; 9 bases fit TRBD2. Germline V gene data show CDR1 as SGHTA and CDR2 as FQGNSA. The CDR3 sequence is 17 residues long. The V and J ends lost 2 bases and 3 bases, in that order; junction bases with no gene match: 11. The CDR3 here is CASSLRLAVTLDYEQYF. The CDR3 DNA follows: TGTGCCAGCAGCTTAAGACTAGCGGTGACCCTCGACTACGAGCAGTACTTC.

The J gene is TRBJ1-6, the V gene TRBV7-2; D gene uncertain. The V end lost 0 bases, the J end lost 3 bases, and 3 bases lay between the germline ends. The CDR3 runs 14 residues. The germline V gene encodes CDR1 SGHTA and CDR2 FQGNSA. The CDR3 DNA sequence: TGTGCCAGCAGCTTAGCTAACTATAATTCACCCCTCCACTTT. Its protein is CASSLANYNSPLHF. Looking up the rest from reference TRBV7-2 and TRBJ1-6 gives the full variable domain: GAGVSQSPSNKVTEKGKDVELRCDPISGHTALYWYRQSLGQGLEFLIYFQGNSAPDKSGLPSDRFSAERTGGSVSTLTIQRTQQEDSAVYLCASSLANYNSPLHFGNGTRLTVT.

The chain combines TRBV4-3 with TRBJ2-2, with unresolved D. Germline-derived CDR1 and CDR2 are LGHNA and YSLEER. The V gene lost 0 bases and the J gene lost 6 bases, with 5 bases spanning the gap. The CDR3 runs to 13 residues. CDR3 amino acids: CASSQESAGELFF. The CDR3 nucleotides read TGCGCCAGCAGCCAAGAGTCCGCCGGGGAGCTGTTTTTT.

The rearrangement joins TRBV6-5 to TRBJ2-7, with 10 bases matching TRBD1. CDR3 length: 14 amino acids. The junction had 5 bases not matched to a gene; V was cut back by 5 bases and J by 4 bases. CDR1 MNHEY and CDR2 SVGAGI come from the germline V gene. The CDR3 loop reads CASSPGTGVYEQYF. DNA for the CDR3: TGTGCCAGCAGTCCAGGGACAGGGGTGTACGAGCAGTACTTC.

V gene TRBV7-9 combines with J gene TRBJ1-4, with 7 bases lining up with TRBD1. The CDR3 spans 16 residues. The germline V gene has CDR1 SEHNR and CDR2 FQNEAQ (reference sequence). Losses at the gene ends were 0 bases for V and 0 bases for J; bases not matched to a gene: 1. DNA for the CDR3: TGTGCCAGCAGCTTAGCAGGGACAGCAACTAATGAAAAACTGTTTTTT. This sequence encodes CASSLAGTATNEKLFF.

This chain connects TRBV30 to TRBJ1-1; 10 bases are a match to TRBD1. CDR1 and CDR2 (germline): GTSNPN, SVGIG (reference sequence). The CDR3 has 15 residues. V shed 1 base and J 5 bases; nucleotides not matched to a gene: 7. The CDR3 protein is CAWSARDRGRTEAFF. In DNA, the CDR3 is TGTGCCTGGAGTGCGCGGGACAGGGGAAGGACTGAAGCTTTCTTT.

This sequence joins TRBV4-1 and TRBJ2-1; 8 bases agree with TRBD1. Germline V gene lookup returns CDR1 MGHRA and CDR2 YSYEKL. The CDR3 runs 13 residues. The ends lost 5 bases at V and 7 bases at J; junction bases unmatched: 4. As DNA, the CDR3 is TGCGCCAGCAGCTGGACAGGGAATAATGAGCAGTTCTTC. Translated, it gives CASSWTGNNEQFF.

This clone was detected once. This specimen includes other DNA sequences encoding the same CDR3. J is TRBJ2-5 and V is TRBV5-1, with 7 bases lining up with TRBD1. The trim removed 0 bases at V and 1 base at J, leaving 0 bases unmatched. Germline assignment: CDR1 SGHRS and CDR2 YFSETQ. This CDR3 has 14 residues. CDR3 loop: CASSLGDSQETQYF. The CDR3 DNA sequence: TGCGCCAGCAGCTTGGGGGACAGCCAAGAGACCCAGTACTTC. Full variable domain (outside the CDR3, taken from reference TRBV5-1 and TRBJ2-5): KAGVTQTPRYLIKTRGQQVTLSCSPISGHRSVSWYQQTPGQGLQFLFEYFSETQRNKGNFPGRFSGRQFSNSRSEMNVSTLELGDSALYLCASSLGDSQETQYFGPGTRLLVL.

CDR3 sequence reads: CASSQSSGEGDTQYF. The CDR3 coding sequence is TGCGCCAGCAGCCAGAGTAGCGGGGAGGGAGATACGCAGTATTTT. This chain uses TRBV4-1 with TRBJ2-3; 8 bases map to TRBD2. The length of the CDR3 is 15 residues. Germline trimming cut 3 bases from V and 5 bases from J; bases unmatched to any gene: 7. CDR1 MGHRA and CDR2 YSYEKL come from the germline V gene.

This chain joins TRBV6-2 or TRBV6-3 and TRBJ2-7; D is uncertain. The CDR3 loop spans 17 amino acids. Germline V CDR1 and CDR2: MNHEY, SVGEGT. V lost 2 bases to trimming and J lost 0 bases, with 17 bases between them. The DNA of the CDR3 is TGTGCCAGCAGTTACCCGTCGTTAGCTAACCCCTCCTACGAGCAGTACTTC. Amino acids: CASSYPSLANPSYEQYF.

This chain uses TRBV6-5 with TRBJ1-4; TRBD1 agrees at 7 bases. CDR1 is MNHEY, CDR2 SVGAGI, per germline. V trimming: 4 bases; J trimming: 2 bases; junction bases outside the gene matches: 4. The CDR3 loop spans 15 amino acids. The CDR3 loop reads CASSFDRVTNEKLFF. The CDR3 region has the DNA TGTGCCAGCAGTTTCGACAGGGTGACTAATGAAAAACTGTTTTTT.